This T cell receptor beta chain was identified in a study of OX40 agonist ivuxolimab in advanced cancers. Across the whole study: Patients were treated with ivuxolimab, an agonistic anti-OX40 (CD134) antibody. Checkpoint inhibitors had been given previously to roughly 40% of patients.

Using immunoSEQ multiplex PCR, the repertoire was profiled, and TCRdb retains in-frame clones only, with some absent. The sample carries fewer than 25,000 clones, more than 70% recorded once. Sequences were derived from CD4+ or CD8+ T cells sorted from blood, sampled in a trial of the OX40 agonist ivuxolimab. This clonotype originated in an adult with an advanced solid tumor such as melanoma, head and neck, liver or kidney cancer.

The CDR3 DNA follows: TGCGCCAGCAGCCAAGGACAGGGAAGTGTTGAAAAACTGTTTTTT. Residues: CASSQGQGSVEKLFF. The rearrangement uses TRBV4-1 and TRBJ1-4; 7 nucleotides agree with TRBD1. The V gene's germline CDR1 is MGHRA and CDR2 YSYEKL. CDR3 length: 15 residues. V lost 1 base, J lost 7 bases, and 6 bases stayed unmatched.